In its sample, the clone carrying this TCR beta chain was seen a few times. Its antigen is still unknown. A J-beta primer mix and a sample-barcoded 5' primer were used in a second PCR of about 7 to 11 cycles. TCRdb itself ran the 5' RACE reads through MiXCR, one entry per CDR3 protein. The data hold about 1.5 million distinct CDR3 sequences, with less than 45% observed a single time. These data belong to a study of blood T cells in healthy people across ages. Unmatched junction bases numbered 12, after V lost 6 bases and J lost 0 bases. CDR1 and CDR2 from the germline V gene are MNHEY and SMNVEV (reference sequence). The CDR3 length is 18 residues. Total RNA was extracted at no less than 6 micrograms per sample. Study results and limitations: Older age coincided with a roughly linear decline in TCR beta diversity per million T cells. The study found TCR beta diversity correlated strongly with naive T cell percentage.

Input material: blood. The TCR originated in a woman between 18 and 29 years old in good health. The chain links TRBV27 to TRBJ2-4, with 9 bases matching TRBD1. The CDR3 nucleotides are TGTGCCAGCAGCCCGGACAGGGGTCCCTGGGAAGCCAAAAACATTCAGTACTTC. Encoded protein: CASSPDRGPWEAKNIQYF.